The present entry profiles one T cell receptor beta chain with its context. Its antigen remains unidentified. Other DNA sequences in this specimen translate into the identical CDR3. Produced via immunoSEQ multiplex PCR; TCRdb's table is partial and in-frame only. The sample holds over 80,000 clones; roughly 91% are singletons and the top ten take roughly 0.17%. J was trimmed by 4 bases and V by 0 bases; bases with no gene match: 0. Germline CDR1 and CDR2: SGDLS and YYNGEE. The CDR3 has 14 amino acids. The sample belongs to a study of graft-versus-host responses after intestinal transplantation. Study context: Transplantation in recipients was multivisceral, liver-intestinal, or isolated intestinal. The recipients all started with anti-thymocyte globulin induction and then took tacrolimus and steroids for 3 to 4 years. Findings of the study overall: GvH clones turned up in recipient marrow; some had shown up first in ileum or blood.

V gene TRBV9 combines with J gene TRBJ2-5; 10 nucleotides agree with TRBD2. The origin of this receptor is a human donor who was the organ donor for an intestinal transplant. The sequenced sample was unstimulated CD4+ T cells sorted from spleen or lymph node cells, obtained before transplant. The CDR3 nucleotides are TGTGCCAGCAGCGTAGGGACTAGCGGAGAGACCCAGTACTTC. Its protein product is CASSVGTSGETQYF.